This T cell receptor beta chain was identified during a study of cytomegalovirus exposure and HLA in healthy donors. Those who donated were healthy bone marrow donors. In the case of this clone: The antigen is unknown.

PCR amplification relied on 60 Vbeta primers (plus 13 Jbeta primers). Clones were read by immunoSEQ multiplex PCR, and TCRdb kept only the in-frame ones, dropping some. The sample carries about 130,000 clones, 78% recorded once. Study-wide results and caveats: Later, an analysis found that common viral pathogens appeared to be linked with several of the most significant clusters. There was a cluster of highly shared sequence variants that was likely a sequencing artifact. Generally TCR sequences proved uncommon, though certain public TCRs appeared in numerous donors.

This CDR3 has 16 residues. V was pared by 3 bases and J by 7 bases, with 11 bases of the junction left unmatched. Germline CDR1 and CDR2: SGDLS and YYNGEE. This chain joins TRBV9 and TRBJ1-3; 9 bases line up with TRBD1. The sample was PBMCs. The sequence was obtained from a man in his thirties or forties in good health and CMV-seropositive. The CDR3 DNA is TGTGCCAGCAGCGACGGGGACAGGGAGGGAGAGAACACCATATATTTT. Residues: CASSDGDREGENTIYF.